A selection of T cell receptor beta chains follows, all from one sample in a study of T-cell reconstitution after alpha-beta-depleted transplantation in children. In TCRdb, the PCR reads were re-called with MiXCR into one record per CDR3 protein. The table has about 510,000 distinct CDR3 sequences, about an eighth seen once. Material: PBMCs, mostly from graft donor cells, obtained 180 days after TCRalphabeta/CD19-depleted stem cell transplant. The receptor set was obtained from a female patient between 2 and 15 years old who had a stem cell transplant for aplastic anemia, so the T cells may come from the graft donor. CDR3s include the opening cysteine and the closing phenylalanine or tryptophan. Fields, in order: J gene, V gene, CDR3 protein.

TRBJ2-3	TRBV7-9	CASSSERDTPDTQYF
TRBJ1-2	TRBV4-3	CASSQDPQGLYGYTF
TRBJ2-1	TRBV7-9	CASSLGGPNEQFF
TRBJ2-7	TRBV6-5	CASRRGKTGSLYEQYF
TRBJ2-3	TRBV18	CASSLGQTNTDTQYF
TRBJ2-2	TRBV12-3/TRBV12-4	CASRDTRGANTGELFF
TRBJ2-3	TRBV20-1	CSALRLAGSTDTQYF
TRBJ2-1	TRBV11-1	CASSSRRVRSLNEQFF
TRBJ2-3	TRBV12-3/TRBV12-4	CASSSRFRGDTQYF
TRBJ2-1	TRBV20-1	CSAGAGGSYNEQFF
TRBJ2-7	TRBV7-9	CASSLARIDSYEQYF
TRBJ2-4	TRBV9	CASSEGTLGTRAKNIQYF
TRBJ1-2	TRBV20-1	CSARRDGQLDGYTF
TRBJ1-6	TRBV19	CASSPLGQGESPLHF
TRBJ2-2	TRBV5-1	CASSSGPENTGELFF
TRBJ2-7	TRBV15	CATSRTLGLYYEQYF
TRBJ2-5	TRBV28	CASSQGQGWRYQETQYF
TRBJ1-6	TRBV5-1	CASSVNAGTGGLASPLHF
TRBJ2-3	TRBV29-1	CSVDRQGTDTQYF
TRBJ1-1	TRBV27	CASSWDRGLGMAFF
TRBJ1-5	TRBV27	CASSAGTGGGREPQHF
TRBJ2-1	TRBV28	CASSFGTGGYNEQFF
TRBJ1-3	TRBV20-1	CSARLGQFGNTIYF
TRBJ1-2	TRBV18	CASSPRGRQGFGYTF
TRBJ2-3	TRBV7-9	CASSLAPAGRTDTQYF
TRBJ2-7	TRBV29-1	CSARSAYEQYF
TRBJ1-2	TRBV3-1	CASSSPPGATNYGYTF
TRBJ2-5	TRBV9	CASSVVWLGKETQYF